These T cell receptor beta chains were read from a single sample in a study of blood T cells in healthy people across ages. TCRdb itself ran the 5' RACE reads through MiXCR, one entry per CDR3 protein. The sample has around 600,000 distinct CDR3 sequences; around half are singletons. Source material: blood. The receptors shown here come from a man older than 75 in good health. Each CDR3 is given with its conserved first and last residue. A D gene is named only where the DNA matches it firmly. Clone size is shown for a subset of rows, as once, few, many or a class of expanded clone.

d_gene: -; j_gene: TRBJ2-7; abundance: -; v_gene: TRBV4-1; CDR3aa: CASSSRGRGHGDYEQYF; CDR3nt: TGCGCCAGCAGCTCACGCGGGCGAGGTCACGGGGACTACGAGCAGTACTTC
d_gene: -; j_gene: TRBJ1-2; abundance: few; v_gene: TRBV9; CDR3aa: CASSVSTARYGYTF; CDR3nt: TGTGCCAGCAGCGTATCCACCGCTCGCTATGGCTACACCTTC
d_gene: -; j_gene: TRBJ2-7; abundance: many; v_gene: TRBV10-2; CDR3aa: CASRDPGQPPIDEQYF; CDR3nt: TGCGCCAGCAGGGATCCGGGCCAACCTCCGATTGACGAGCAGTACTTC
d_gene: TRBD1; j_gene: TRBJ2-1; abundance: -; v_gene: TRBV11-3; CDR3aa: CASSLQGATNEQFF; CDR3nt: TGTGCCAGCAGCCTACAGGGGGCAACAAATGAGCAGTTCTTC
d_gene: TRBD2; j_gene: TRBJ2-1; abundance: -; v_gene: TRBV4-1; CDR3aa: CASSQEQSAGGHNEQFF; CDR3nt: TGCGCCAGCAGCCAAGAACAGTCGGCGGGGGGGCATAATGAGCAGTTCTTC
d_gene: -; j_gene: TRBJ2-2; abundance: -; v_gene: TRBV7-2; CDR3aa: CTSSSPGLPVGELFF; CDR3nt: TGTACCAGCAGCTCCCCGGGACTTCCCGTCGGGGAGCTGTTTTTT
d_gene: TRBD1; j_gene: TRBJ1-2; abundance: -; v_gene: TRBV20-1; CDR3aa: CSASEQGLLGYTF; CDR3nt: TGCAGTGCTAGTGAACAGGGGCTCTTAGGCTACACCTTC
d_gene: TRBD1; j_gene: TRBJ2-7; abundance: -; v_gene: TRBV20-1; CDR3aa: CSANRGSYEQYF; CDR3nt: TGCAGTGCTAACAGGGGTTCTTACGAGCAGTACTTC
d_gene: -; j_gene: TRBJ2-1; abundance: few; v_gene: TRBV4-1; CDR3aa: CASRGTKGRSLEQFF; CDR3nt: TGCGCCAGCAGGGGAACTAAAGGTCGTTCTCTGGAGCAGTTCTTC
d_gene: -; j_gene: TRBJ2-3; abundance: few; v_gene: TRBV21-1; CDR3aa: CASSKEGKGDTQYF; CDR3nt: TGTGCCAGCAGCAAAGAGGGGAAAGGAGATACGCAGTATTTT
d_gene: TRBD1; j_gene: TRBJ1-1; abundance: few; v_gene: TRBV7-9; CDR3aa: CASSFPGGNTEAFF; CDR3nt: TGTGCCAGCAGCTTCCCAGGGGGCAACACTGAAGCTTTCTTT
d_gene: TRBD2; j_gene: TRBJ2-1; abundance: few; v_gene: TRBV2; CDR3aa: CASTRTSGTNEQFF; CDR3nt: TGTGCCAGCACCCGGACTAGCGGTACCAATGAGCAGTTCTTC
d_gene: -; j_gene: TRBJ2-1; abundance: few; v_gene: TRBV20-1; CDR3aa: CSGLGGGSYNEQFF; CDR3nt: TGCAGTGGTCTTGGAGGTGGCTCCTACAATGAGCAGTTCTTC
d_gene: -; j_gene: TRBJ2-5; abundance: few; v_gene: TRBV4-3; CDR3aa: CASSQVGGEETQYF; CDR3nt: TGCGCCAGCAGCCAAGTAGGCGGGGAAGAGACCCAGTACTTC
d_gene: -; j_gene: TRBJ2-7; abundance: many; v_gene: TRBV6-6; CDR3aa: CASSSPFLYEQYF; CDR3nt: TGTGCCAGCAGTTCGCCCTTCCTCTACGAGCAGTACTTC
d_gene: -; j_gene: TRBJ2-6; abundance: -; v_gene: TRBV2; CDR3aa: CASSPPGANVLTF; CDR3nt: TGTGCCAGCAGTCCCCCTGGGGCCAACGTCCTGACTTTC
d_gene: TRBD2; j_gene: TRBJ2-3; abundance: few; v_gene: TRBV7-9; CDR3aa: CASSLSGLATDTQYF; CDR3nt: TGTGCCAGCAGCTTGTCCGGACTAGCAACAGATACGCAGTATTTT
d_gene: -; j_gene: TRBJ2-7; abundance: -; v_gene: TRBV4-3; CDR3aa: CASSPLAFPHEQYF; CDR3nt: TGCGCCAGCAGCCCCCTAGCTTTTCCCCACGAGCAGTACTTC
d_gene: TRBD2; j_gene: TRBJ2-5; abundance: few; v_gene: TRBV7-8; CDR3aa: CASSRQTSGSSQETQYF; CDR3nt: TGTGCCAGCAGCCGACAGACTAGCGGGAGTTCCCAAGAGACCCAGTACTTC
d_gene: TRBD1; j_gene: TRBJ2-7; abundance: -; v_gene: TRBV2; CDR3aa: CASTRDRGMTYEQYF; CDR3nt: TGTGCCAGCACTAGGGACAGGGGGATGACCTACGAGCAGTACTTC
d_gene: TRBD1; j_gene: TRBJ2-7; abundance: few; v_gene: TRBV28; CDR3aa: CASSSTGTGDTGGTYEQYF; CDR3nt: TGTGCCAGCAGTTCCACCGGGACAGGGGATACTGGCGGAACCTACGAGCAGTACTTC
d_gene: TRBD1; j_gene: TRBJ2-1; abundance: -; v_gene: TRBV24-1; CDR3aa: CATSEGTGAYNEQFF; CDR3nt: TGTGCCACCAGTGAGGGCACAGGGGCCTACAATGAGCAGTTCTTC
d_gene: -; j_gene: TRBJ1-2; abundance: -; v_gene: TRBV7-8; CDR3aa: CASSLGQAYYGYTF; CDR3nt: TGTGCCAGCAGCTTAGGACAGGCTTACTATGGCTACACCTTC
d_gene: -; j_gene: TRBJ2-3; abundance: -; v_gene: TRBV20-1; CDR3aa: CSARVQGYSYADTQYF; CDR3nt: TGCAGTGCTAGAGTACAAGGCTACTCTTATGCAGATACGCAGTATTTT
d_gene: TRBD2; j_gene: TRBJ2-3; abundance: -; v_gene: TRBV20-1; CDR3aa: CSALGYPSGAFSTDTQYF; CDR3nt: TGCAGTGCCCTAGGGTATCCTAGCGGGGCCTTTAGCACAGATACGCAGTATTTT
d_gene: TRBD2; j_gene: TRBJ2-2; abundance: -; v_gene: TRBV7-9; CDR3aa: CASHLTGGTGELFF; CDR3nt: TGTGCCAGCCACCTGACGGGAGGGACCGGGGAGCTGTTTTTT
d_gene: TRBD1; j_gene: TRBJ1-1; abundance: -; v_gene: TRBV29-1; CDR3aa: CSGRAGGNTEAFF; CDR3nt: TGCAGCGGGAGGGCAGGGGGTAACACTGAAGCTTTCTTT
d_gene: -; j_gene: TRBJ2-7; abundance: few; v_gene: TRBV7-2; CDR3aa: CASSLGAGLGVEQYF; CDR3nt: TGTGCCAGCAGCTTAGGGGCAGGCCTAGGGGTCGAGCAGTACTTC
d_gene: TRBD1; j_gene: TRBJ1-2; abundance: -; v_gene: TRBV5-1; CDR3aa: CASSSYREGGDGYTF; CDR3nt: TGCGCCAGCAGCTCGTACCGGGAAGGGGGCGATGGCTACACCTTC
d_gene: -; j_gene: TRBJ2-3; abundance: few; v_gene: TRBV24-1; CDR3aa: CATSDGGAVSTDTQYF; CDR3nt: TGTGCCACCAGCGATGGAGGGGCTGTAAGCACAGATACGCAGTATTTT
d_gene: TRBD2; j_gene: TRBJ2-5; abundance: -; v_gene: TRBV6-2/TRBV6-3; CDR3aa: CASAKGTSGTETQYF; CDR3nt: TGTGCCAGCGCCAAAGGGACTAGCGGGACAGAGACCCAGTACTTC
d_gene: TRBD1; j_gene: TRBJ2-3; abundance: -; v_gene: TRBV3-1; CDR3aa: CASSPRTGLNTQYF; CDR3nt: TGTGCCAGCAGTCCTAGGACAGGGCTAAATACGCAGTATTTT
d_gene: -; j_gene: TRBJ2-1; abundance: -; v_gene: TRBV5-1; CDR3aa: CASSLAPAGTQPYNEQFF; CDR3nt: TGCGCCAGCAGCTTGGCCCCCGCCGGGACGCAACCCTACAATGAGCAGTTCTTC
d_gene: TRBD2; j_gene: TRBJ2-7; abundance: -; v_gene: TRBV20-1; CDR3aa: CSATRLTSGTYEQYF; CDR3nt: TGCAGTGCTACCCGTCTGACTAGCGGTACCTACGAGCAGTACTTC
d_gene: TRBD1; j_gene: TRBJ2-3; abundance: few; v_gene: TRBV6-2/TRBV6-3; CDR3aa: CASSRQGLRTDTQYF; CDR3nt: TGTGCCAGCAGTAGACAGGGGCTAAGGACAGATACGCAGTATTTT
d_gene: -; j_gene: TRBJ2-7; abundance: -; v_gene: TRBV28; CDR3aa: CASSLSRAGSYEQYF; CDR3nt: TGTGCCAGCAGTTTAAGCCGAGCAGGGTCCTACGAGCAGTACTTC
d_gene: -; j_gene: TRBJ2-3; abundance: many; v_gene: TRBV6-5; CDR3aa: CASSQGRRADTQYF; CDR3nt: TGTGCCAGCAGTCAGGGACGGAGGGCAGATACGCAGTATTTT
d_gene: -; j_gene: TRBJ1-1; abundance: -; v_gene: TRBV2; CDR3aa: CASSAGFEDTEAFF; CDR3nt: TGTGCCAGCAGTGCGGGGTTTGAGGACACTGAAGCTTTCTTT
d_gene: TRBD1; j_gene: TRBJ2-1; abundance: -; v_gene: TRBV18; CDR3aa: CASSPETGNNEQFF; CDR3nt: TGTGCCAGCTCACCAGAGACAGGGAACAATGAGCAGTTCTTC
d_gene: -; j_gene: TRBJ2-7; abundance: many; v_gene: TRBV6-5; CDR3aa: CASRGGNSYEQYF; CDR3nt: TGTGCCAGCAGAGGCGGAAACTCCTACGAGCAGTACTTC
d_gene: -; j_gene: TRBJ2-7; abundance: -; v_gene: TRBV7-2; CDR3aa: CTSSLQGPFKGGEQYF; CDR3nt: TGTACCAGCAGCTTACAGGGGCCATTCAAGGGCGGGGAGCAGTACTTC
d_gene: -; j_gene: TRBJ2-2; abundance: -; v_gene: TRBV5-5; CDR3aa: CASSLEGTGELFF; CDR3nt: TGTGCCAGCAGCTTGGAGGGTACCGGGGAGCTGTTTTTT
d_gene: -; j_gene: TRBJ1-2; abundance: few; v_gene: TRBV7-2; CDR3aa: CASSVGNYGYTF; CDR3nt: TGTGCCAGCAGCGTGGGAAACTATGGCTACACCTTC
d_gene: -; j_gene: TRBJ1-3; abundance: few; v_gene: TRBV7-2; CDR3aa: CASSFQIGNTIYF; CDR3nt: TGTGCCAGCAGCTTTCAGATTGGAAACACCATATATTTT
d_gene: -; j_gene: TRBJ1-1; abundance: many; v_gene: TRBV6-6; CDR3aa: CASSSSTNTEAFF; CDR3nt: TGTGCCAGCAGTTCGTCGACGAACACTGAAGCTTTCTTT
d_gene: -; j_gene: TRBJ2-7; abundance: few; v_gene: TRBV6-5; CDR3aa: CASSLFGGEWGEQYF; CDR3nt: TGTGCCAGCAGCCTCTTTGGGGGAGAGTGGGGCGAGCAGTACTTC
d_gene: TRBD2; j_gene: TRBJ2-4; abundance: -; v_gene: TRBV11-2; CDR3aa: CASSSGLAGGTLQYF; CDR3nt: TGTGCCAGCAGCTCGGGACTAGCGGGAGGAACACTTCAGTACTTC
d_gene: -; j_gene: TRBJ2-1; abundance: -; v_gene: TRBV25-1; CDR3aa: CASSETLARSYNEQFF; CDR3nt: TGTGCCAGCAGTGAAACCCTAGCGAGGTCCTACAATGAGCAGTTCTTC
d_gene: -; j_gene: TRBJ2-5; abundance: -; v_gene: TRBV7-3; CDR3aa: CASSLSSQETQYF; CDR3nt: TGTGCCAGCAGCTTAAGCTCGCAAGAGACCCAGTACTTC
d_gene: -; j_gene: TRBJ2-1; abundance: -; v_gene: TRBV12-3/TRBV12-4; CDR3aa: CASSFGQLYNEQFF; CDR3nt: TGTGCCAGCAGTTTTGGCCAATTATACAATGAGCAGTTCTTC